This TCR beta chain was identified in a study of blood T cell repertoires in COVID-19. Study-level background: The samples span acute and convalescent COVID-19 from the United States, Italy and Spain. T cells, B-cell-depleted T cells, or PBMCs provided the cDNA or gDNA that served as material.

In the study's own analysis: The authors estimated nucleated cell counts from reference gene primer amplification. The protocol was immunoSEQ multiplex PCR, while the TCRdb copy is restricted to in-frame clones and leaves out a portion. V and J calls and clone size follow that table, whereas D and trimming were derived from the DNA. Among around 61,000 clones listed, roughly 91% were seen once. Germline V gene data show CDR1 as SGHRS and CDR2 as YFSETQ. V lost 3 bases, J lost 0 bases, and 9 bases lay in between. This CDR3 spans 15 amino acids. This sequence joins TRBV5-1 and TRBJ2-2; D uncertain. Specimen: peripheral blood. This sequence was found in a man aged 55 to 70 with acute or convalescent COVID-19. The CDR3 DNA reads as TGCGCCAGCAGCTCTGTAGCCTCGAACACCGGGGAGCTGTTTTTT. Protein: CASSSVASNTGELFF.